This TCR beta chain came from a study of blood T cells in healthy people across ages. At the level of the study: About one barcoded beta molecule per two T cells was captured by template switching.

Germline V lookup: CDR1 SNHLY, CDR2 FYNNEI. The ends were cut back, 8 bases at V and 0 bases at J, with 8 bases in the middle. CDR3 length: 12 residues. Sample-barcoded 5' priming and a J-beta primer mix drove a second PCR of 7 to 11 cycles. Each cDNA molecule, via a template-switch adaptor with 12 random nucleotides, was tagged. One entry per CDR3 protein, called by TCRdb with MiXCR from the 5' RACE reads. The table has around 1,800,000 distinct CDR3 sequences, around 40% seen once; the top ten hold 20% to 25%. Extractions gave at least 5.5 micrograms of total RNA per sample. The table lists this clonotype with a few counts.

Material for sequencing was blood. The chain recombines TRBV2 with TRBJ2-7, with no clear D. This receptor was identified in a human donor in good health. The CDR3 loop reads CASLRSSYEQYF. For the CDR3, the DNA is TGTGCCAGCCTAAGGAGCTCCTACGAGCAGTACTTC. The variable domain in full, completed from reference TRBV2 and TRBJ2-7, reads EPEVTQTPSHQVTQMGQEVILRCVPISNHLYFYWYRQILGQKVEFLVSFYNNEISEKSEIFDDQFSVERPDGSNFTLKIRSTKLEDSAMYFCASLRSSYEQYFGPGTRLTVT.